Listed below are T cell receptor beta chains from one sample, sequenced in a study of PD-1 and CTLA-4 blockade in melanoma. Here immunoSEQ multiplex PCR was the method, and the copy in TCRdb shows in-frame clones only, minus some. Among about 31,000 clones listed, about 88% were seen once. This sample comprised CD8+ T cells from peripheral blood, obtained from a patient given anti-PD-1 treatment. All receptors come from a human donor with melanoma. Both conserved end residues are part of each CDR3. D genes are given only for firm matches. Size is stated for part of the rows, as once, few or many counts, or as a class when the clone is expanded.

17,NA,NA,TRBV4-3,TRBJ1-1,CASSQSAGRGLNTEAFF,TGCGCCAGCAGCCAGTCAGCGGGTCGGGGACTGAACACTGAAGCTTTCTTT
16,NA,NA,TRBV5-5,TRBJ2-2,CASSWPRGLNTGELFF,TGTGCCAGCAGCTGGCCGAGGGGATTGAACACCGGGGAGCTGTTTTTT
13,NA,NA,TRBV6-2/TRBV6-3,TRBJ2-7,CASSYSSWREQYF,TGTGCCAGCAGTTATTCAAGCTGGAGGGAGCAGTACTTC
16,TRBD2,NA,TRBV6-2/TRBV6-3,TRBJ2-3,CASSWDSGGGPDTQYF,TGTGCCAGCAGTTGGGATAGCGGGGGGGGCCCAGATACGCAGTATTTT
15,TRBD1,NA,TRBV29-1,TRBJ1-2,CSVEVRTGWRNGYTF,TGCAGCGTTGAAGTTCGGACAGGTTGGAGAAATGGCTACACCTTC
13,NA,NA,TRBV29-1,TRBJ2-1,CSVPGQGSGEQFF,TGCAGCGTTCCGGGCCAAGGGAGCGGTGAGCAGTTCTTC
17,NA,NA,TRBV29-1,TRBJ2-3,CSVRNVRDMISTDTQYF,TGCAGCGTTCGCAACGTCCGGGACATGATTAGCACAGATACGCAGTATTTT
15,TRBD1,NA,TRBV27,TRBJ2-7,CASSFETGGSYEQYF,TGTGCCAGCAGTTTTGAGACAGGGGGCTCCTACGAGCAGTACTTC
16,NA,once,TRBV28,TRBJ1-2,CASSLRQGIANYGYTF,TGTGCCAGCAGTTTAAGGCAGGGAATAGCTAACTATGGCTACACCTTC
14,NA,NA,TRBV15,TRBJ2-3,CATSRGDSIDTQYF,TGTGCCACCAGCAGAGGGGACTCAATAGATACGCAGTATTTT
14,NA,NA,TRBV27,TRBJ2-1,CASSLSAPDNEQFF,TGTGCCAGCAGTTTATCAGCCCCAGACAATGAGCAGTTCTTC
16,NA,few,TRBV6-2/TRBV6-3,TRBJ2-7,CASTPPSRSFLDEQYF,TGTGCCAGCACCCCCCCATCTCGGAGTTTTTTGGACGAGCAGTACTTC
11,NA,NA,TRBV29-1,TRBJ1-2,CSGAGGDGYTF,TGCAGTGGAGCAGGAGGGGACGGCTACACCTTC
14,TRBD1,NA,TRBV13,TRBJ1-6,CASSFGTGESPLHF,TGTGCCAGCAGCTTCGGGACAGGGGAGTCACCCCTCCACTTT
16,TRBD1,NA,TRBV9,TRBJ2-1,CASTAGAGTGYNEQFF,TGTGCCAGCACCGCCGGAGCCGGGACAGGGTATAATGAGCAGTTCTTC
15,NA,once,TRBV4-3,TRBJ1-6,CASSQAGFGAGPLHF,TGCGCCAGCAGCCAAGCAGGATTCGGAGCGGGACCCCTCCACTTT
16,TRBD1,NA,TRBV4-3,TRBJ1-3,CASSQDSTGGGNTIYF,TGCGCCAGCAGCCAAGATTCAACAGGGGGTGGAAACACCATATATTTT
15,NA,few,TRBV6-1,TRBJ1-6,CASSEASVKDSPLHF,TGTGCCAGCAGTGAAGCCAGCGTCAAGGATTCACCCCTCCACTTT
16,NA,NA,TRBV28,TRBJ2-1,CASKDEGFSSYNEQFF,TGTGCCAGCAAAGACGAGGGGTTTAGCTCCTACAATGAGCAGTTCTTC
16,NA,NA,TRBV15,TRBJ2-2,CATSSFGSGEVGELFF,TGTGCCACCAGCAGCTTTGGGTCCGGCGAGGTCGGGGAGCTGTTTTTT
13,NA,NA,TRBV4-1,TRBJ2-1,CASSQFRLSEQFF,TGCGCCAGCAGCCAATTTCGCCTCAGTGAGCAGTTCTTC
14,NA,NA,TRBV19,TRBJ1-2,CASSMVTANYGYTF,TGTGCCAGTAGTATGGTGACAGCAAACTATGGCTACACCTTC
13,NA,NA,TRBV27,TRBJ1-2,CASSPGEDYGYTF,TGTGCCAGCAGTCCAGGGGAGGACTATGGCTACACCTTC
16,TRBD1,NA,TRBV4-2,TRBJ2-7,CASSDLTGGSSYEQYF,TGTGCCAGCAGCGATCTCACAGGGGGTAGCTCCTACGAGCAGTACTTC
12,NA,NA,TRBV19,TRBJ1-2,CATSGREVSYTF,TGTGCCACCAGCGGCAGGGAAGTTAGCTACACCTTC
14,NA,NA,TRBV4-1,TRBJ1-3,CASSPTESGNTIYF,TGCGCCAGCAGCCCGACAGAGTCTGGAAACACCATATATTTT
16,NA,once,TRBV6-1,TRBJ1-3,CASSERGRYSGNTIYF,TGTGCCAGCAGTGAACGCGGGCGGTACTCTGGAAACACCATATATTTT
14,TRBD1,NA,TRBV5-4,TRBJ1-1,CASSQTGTGGEAFF,TGTGCCAGCAGCCAGACAGGGACTGGAGGGGAAGCTTTCTTT
13,NA,NA,TRBV14,TRBJ1-5,CASSQGGDQPQHF,TGTGCCAGCAGCCAAGGGGGCGATCAGCCCCAGCATTTT
18,TRBD2,NA,TRBV5-1,TRBJ2-3,CASTGLAGGLGPTDTQYF,TGCGCCAGCACGGGACTAGCGGGGGGGCTCGGCCCCACAGATACGCAGTATTTT
14,NA,once,TRBV27,TRBJ1-2,CASSTTRGGYGYTF,TGTGCCAGCAGCACTACCCGGGGAGGGTATGGCTACACCTTC
12,TRBD1,NA,TRBV7-9,TRBJ2-7,CASTDRAGEQYF,TGTGCCAGCACCGACAGGGCCGGGGAGCAGTACTTC
14,TRBD1,once,TRBV27,TRBJ2-7,CASSFVGTAYEQYF,TGTGCCAGCAGTTTTGTAGGGACAGCCTACGAGCAGTACTTC
16,NA,NA,TRBV28,TRBJ1-2,CASSLRGGWGNYGYTF,TGTGCCAGCAGCCTCCGTGGGGGTTGGGGTAACTATGGCTACACCTTC
14,NA,NA,TRBV28,TRBJ1-5,CASSLGGAGQPQHF,TGTGCCAGCAGTTTAGGGGGGGCTGGTCAGCCCCAGCATTTT
15,NA,NA,TRBV9,TRBJ1-6,CASSVGGANNSPLHF,TGTGCCAGCAGCGTAGGCGGGGCCAATAATTCACCCCTCCACTTT
14,NA,NA,TRBV27,TRBJ2-1,CASSLGRANNEQFF,TGTGCCAGCAGTCTCGGTCGGGCGAACAATGAGCAGTTCTTC
16,TRBD2,once,TRBV15,TRBJ2-1,CATSRGLIGLAGEQFF,TGTGCCACCAGCAGAGGTCTCATCGGACTAGCGGGGGAGCAGTTCTTC
13,NA,NA,TRBV5-1,TRBJ1-3,CASRFNSGNTIYF,TGCGCCAGCCGGTTTAACTCTGGAAACACCATATATTTT
16,NA,NA,TRBV6-1,TRBJ1-2,CASSEARVELTHGYTF,TGTGCCAGCAGTGAAGCGCGAGTAGAGCTCACCCATGGCTACACCTTC
14,NA,NA,TRBV28,TRBJ1-5,CASSRGGDGQPQHF,TGTGCCAGCAGTCGAGGGGGGGACGGTCAGCCCCAGCATTTT
14,NA,NA,TRBV7-3,TRBJ2-5,CASSLNMSEETQYF,TGTGCCAGCAGCTTAAATATGTCCGAGGAGACCCAGTACTTC
15,NA,NA,TRBV13,TRBJ2-7,CASSQGGFAGYEQYF,TGTGCCAGCAGCCAGGGGGGCTTCGCGGGCTACGAGCAGTACTTC
16,NA,NA,TRBV4-1,TRBJ1-4,CASSQYLARANEKLFF,TGCGCCAGCAGCCAATATCTGGCTAGGGCTAATGAAAAACTGTTTTTT
14,NA,NA,TRBV4-3,TRBJ1-1,CASSRGIMNTEAFF,TGCGCCAGCAGCCGGGGGATCATGAACACTGAAGCTTTCTTT
12,NA,NA,TRBV15,TRBJ2-2,CATSSNTGELFF,TGTGCCACCAGCAGTAACACCGGGGAGCTGTTTTTT
16,TRBD2,NA,TRBV6-2/TRBV6-3,TRBJ2-3,CASSYEAGGPEDTQYF,TGTGCCAGCAGTTACGAGGCGGGGGGGCCAGAAGATACGCAGTATTTT
15,NA,NA,TRBV28,TRBJ2-1,CASSLGVSSYNEQFF,TGTGCCAGCAGTTTAGGCGTAAGCTCCTACAATGAGCAGTTCTTC
17,TRBD1,NA,TRBV3-1/TRBV3-2,TRBJ2-3,CASSQDPPGQGTDTQYF,TGTGCCAGCAGCCAAGACCCACCGGGACAGGGCACAGATACGCAGTATTTT
14,TRBD1,once,TRBV27,TRBJ1-2,CASSASGTAHPGSF,TGTGCCAGCAGTGCATCCGGGACAGCCCATCCAGGCTCCTTC
18,TRBD1,NA,TRBV5-4,TRBJ1-6,CASSLSAGQGVRGSPLHF,TGTGCCAGCAGCTTAAGTGCGGGACAGGGGGTCCGCGGGTCACCCCTCCACTTT
21,TRBD2,NA,TRBV4-3,TRBJ2-2,CASSQESAGGIHPYRTGELFF,TGCGCCAGCAGCCAAGAGTCTGCGGGGGGGATTCACCCATATCGGACCGGGGAGCTGTTTTTT
13,TRBD1,NA,TRBV5-6,TRBJ1-1,CASSSTGSTEAFF,TGTGCCAGCAGCTCGACAGGGAGCACTGAAGCTTTCTTT
15,TRBD1,NA,TRBV7-9,TRBJ1-2,CASSLKQGARDGYTF,TGTGCCAGCAGCTTAAAACAGGGGGCCAGGGATGGCTACACCTTC
15,TRBD2,NA,TRBV5-4,TRBJ2-3,CATGGAPAVTDTQYF,TGTGCCACCGGGGGGGCCCCAGCGGTTACAGATACGCAGTATTTT
11,NA,NA,TRBV19,TRBJ2-2,CASGVAGELFF,TGTGCCAGCGGAGTGGCCGGGGAGCTGTTTTTT
14,NA,NA,TRBV2,TRBJ2-1,CASRGEDSYNEQFF,TGTGCCAGCAGAGGGGAAGACTCCTACAATGAGCAGTTCTTC
15,NA,NA,TRBV7-8,TRBJ1-2,CASSLEGQVGYGYTF,TGTGCCAGCAGCTTAGAAGGTCAGGTCGGCTATGGCTACACCTTC
14,NA,once,TRBV13,TRBJ1-1,CASSQTEENTEAFF,TGTGCCAGCAGCCAGACAGAAGAGAACACTGAAGCTTTCTTT